This T cell receptor beta chain comes out of a study of blood T cell repertoires in COVID-19. Libraries were prepared by immunoSEQ multiplex PCR; TCRdb keeps only in-frame clonotypes and omits some of them. The data show a few hundred thousand clones, about 85% seen once. The CDR3 is made up of 14 amino acids. J lost 6 bases, V lost 5 bases, and 4 bases had no gene match. Germline CDR1 and CDR2: PRHDT and FYEKMQ (reference sequence). The TCR comes from a woman younger than 35 with acute or convalescent COVID-19. The chain employs TRBV13 and TRBJ2-2; 9 nucleotides agree with TRBD1. Sequencing was carried out using peripheral blood. The CDR3 spells CASSPGTGSGELFF. The CDR3 nucleotides are TGTGCCAGCAGCCCGGGGACAGGGTCCGGGGAGCTGTTTTTT.